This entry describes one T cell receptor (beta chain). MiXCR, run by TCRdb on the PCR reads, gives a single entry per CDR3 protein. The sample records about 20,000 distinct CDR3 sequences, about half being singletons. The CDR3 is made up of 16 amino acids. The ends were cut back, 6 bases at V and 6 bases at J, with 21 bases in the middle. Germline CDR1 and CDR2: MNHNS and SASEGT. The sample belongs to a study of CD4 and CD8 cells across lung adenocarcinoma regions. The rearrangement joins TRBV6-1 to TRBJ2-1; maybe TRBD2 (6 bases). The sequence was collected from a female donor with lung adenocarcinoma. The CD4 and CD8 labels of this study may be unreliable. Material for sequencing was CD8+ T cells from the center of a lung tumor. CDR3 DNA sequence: TGTGCCAGCAGCCTCCAATTGGGTGCCGGGGGCAATGAGCAGTTCTTC. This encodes CASSLQLGAGGNEQFF.